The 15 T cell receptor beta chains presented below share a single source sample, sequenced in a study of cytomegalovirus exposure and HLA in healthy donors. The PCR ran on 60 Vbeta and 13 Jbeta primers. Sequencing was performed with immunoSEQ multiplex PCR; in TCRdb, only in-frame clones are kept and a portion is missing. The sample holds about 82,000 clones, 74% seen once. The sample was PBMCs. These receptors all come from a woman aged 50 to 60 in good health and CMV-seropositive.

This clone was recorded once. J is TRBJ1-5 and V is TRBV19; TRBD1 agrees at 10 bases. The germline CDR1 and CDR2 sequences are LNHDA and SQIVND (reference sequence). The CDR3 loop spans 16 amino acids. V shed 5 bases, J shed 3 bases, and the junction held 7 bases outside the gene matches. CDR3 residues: CASSARDRGPNQPQHF. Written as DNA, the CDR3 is TGTGCCAGTAGTGCCCGGGACAGGGGCCCCAATCAGCCCCAGCATTTT. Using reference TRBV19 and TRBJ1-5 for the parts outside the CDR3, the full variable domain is DGGITQSPKYLFRKEGQNVTLSCEQNLNHDAMYWYRQDPGQGLRLIYYSQIVNDFQKGDIAEGYSVSREKKESFPLTVTSAQKNPTAFYLCASSARDRGPNQPQHFGDGTRLSIL.

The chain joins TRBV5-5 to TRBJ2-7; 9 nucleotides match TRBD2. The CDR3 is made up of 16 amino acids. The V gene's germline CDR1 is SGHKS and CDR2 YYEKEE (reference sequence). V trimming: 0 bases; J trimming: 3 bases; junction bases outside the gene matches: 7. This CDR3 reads CASSLGAGGNFYEQYF. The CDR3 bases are TGTGCCAGCAGCTTGGGAGCGGGGGGCAACTTCTACGAGCAGTACTTC.

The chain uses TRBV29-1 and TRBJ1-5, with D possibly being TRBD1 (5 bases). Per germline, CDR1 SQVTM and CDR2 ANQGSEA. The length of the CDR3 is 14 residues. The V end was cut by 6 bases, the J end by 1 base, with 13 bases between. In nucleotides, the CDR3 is TGCAGCGTGCGGGACGGGGGGAGCAATCAGCCCCAGCATTTT. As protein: CSVRDGGSNQPQHF.

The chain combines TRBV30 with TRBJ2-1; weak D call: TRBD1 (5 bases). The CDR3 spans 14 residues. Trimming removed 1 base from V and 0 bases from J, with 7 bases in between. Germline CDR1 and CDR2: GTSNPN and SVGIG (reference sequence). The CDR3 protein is CAWSGGDSYNEQFF. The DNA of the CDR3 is TGTGCCTGGAGTGGGGGCGACTCCTACAATGAGCAGTTCTTC.

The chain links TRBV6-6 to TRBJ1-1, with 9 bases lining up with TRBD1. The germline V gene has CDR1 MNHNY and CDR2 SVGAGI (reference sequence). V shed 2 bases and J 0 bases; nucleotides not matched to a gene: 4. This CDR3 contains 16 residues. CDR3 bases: TGTGCCAGCAGTTACCCCCGGGACAGGGTGAACACTGAAGCTTTCTTT. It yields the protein CASSYPRDRVNTEAFF.

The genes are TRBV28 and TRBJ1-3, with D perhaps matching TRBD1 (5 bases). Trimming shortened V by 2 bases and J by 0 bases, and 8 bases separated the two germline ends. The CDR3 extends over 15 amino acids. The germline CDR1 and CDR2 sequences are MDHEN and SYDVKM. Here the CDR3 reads CASSLGGDSGNTIYF. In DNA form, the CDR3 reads TGTGCCAGCAGTTTAGGGGGGGACTCTGGAAACACCATATATTTT.

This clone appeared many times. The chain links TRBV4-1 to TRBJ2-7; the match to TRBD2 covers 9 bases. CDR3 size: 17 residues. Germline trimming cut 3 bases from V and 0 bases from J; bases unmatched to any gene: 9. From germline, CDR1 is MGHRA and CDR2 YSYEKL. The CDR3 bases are TGCGCCAGCAGCCATCCAACTAGCGGGCGGAGCTCCTACGAGCAGTACTTC. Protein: CASSHPTSGRSSYEQYF.

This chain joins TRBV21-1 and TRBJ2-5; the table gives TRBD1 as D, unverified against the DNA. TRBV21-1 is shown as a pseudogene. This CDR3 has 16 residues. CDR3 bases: TGTGCCAGCAGCGGACCGGGACAGGGGGCCCAAGAGACCCAGTACTTC. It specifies CASSGPGQGAQETQYF.

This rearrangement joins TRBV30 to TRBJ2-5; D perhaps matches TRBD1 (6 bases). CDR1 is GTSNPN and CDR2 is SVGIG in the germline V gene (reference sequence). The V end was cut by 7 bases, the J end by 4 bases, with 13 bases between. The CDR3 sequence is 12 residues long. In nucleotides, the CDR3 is TGTGCCTCCACACAGGGATCAGAGACCCAGTACTTC. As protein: CASTQGSETQYF.

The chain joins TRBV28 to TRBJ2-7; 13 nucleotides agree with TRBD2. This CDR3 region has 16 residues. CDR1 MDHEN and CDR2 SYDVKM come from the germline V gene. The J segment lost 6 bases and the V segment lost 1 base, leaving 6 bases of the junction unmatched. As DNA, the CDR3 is TGTGCCAGCAGTTTATACCTGACTAGCGGGAGGATCGAGCAGTACTTC. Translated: CASSLYLTSGRIEQYF.

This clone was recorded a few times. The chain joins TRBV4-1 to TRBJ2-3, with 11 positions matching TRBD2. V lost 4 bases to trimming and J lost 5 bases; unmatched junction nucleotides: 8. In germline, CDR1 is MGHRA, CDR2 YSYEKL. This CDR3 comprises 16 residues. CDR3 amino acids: CASSPTRLAGLDTQYF. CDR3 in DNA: TGCGCCAGCAGCCCGACACGACTAGCGGGATTAGATACGCAGTATTTT.

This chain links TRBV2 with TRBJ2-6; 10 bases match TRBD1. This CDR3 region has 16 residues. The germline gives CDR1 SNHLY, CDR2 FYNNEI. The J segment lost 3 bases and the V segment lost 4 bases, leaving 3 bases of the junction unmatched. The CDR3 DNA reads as TGTGCCAGCAGTGGACAGGGGGCGGGTGGGGCCAACGTCCTGACTTTC. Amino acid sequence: CASSGQGAGGANVLTF.

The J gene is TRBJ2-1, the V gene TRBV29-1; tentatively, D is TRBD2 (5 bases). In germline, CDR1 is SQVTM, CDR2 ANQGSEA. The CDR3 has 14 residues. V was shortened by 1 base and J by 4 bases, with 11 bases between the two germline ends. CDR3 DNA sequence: TGCAGCGTTGAAGCGGAGGAATGGTACAATGAGCAGTTCTTC. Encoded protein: CSVEAEEWYNEQFF.

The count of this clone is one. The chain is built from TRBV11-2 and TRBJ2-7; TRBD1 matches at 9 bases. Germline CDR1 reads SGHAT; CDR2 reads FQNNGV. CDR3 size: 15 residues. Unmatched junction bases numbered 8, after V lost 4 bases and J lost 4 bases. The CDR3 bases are TGTGCCAGCAGCTCCTCCGGGACAGGGAAATACGAGCAGTACTTC. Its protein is CASSSSGTGKYEQYF. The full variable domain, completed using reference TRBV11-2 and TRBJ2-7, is EAGVAQSPRYKIIEKRQSVAFWCNPISGHATLYWYQQILGQGPKLLIQFQNNGVVDDSQLPKDRFSAERLKGVDSTLKIQPAKLEDSAVYLCASSSSGTGKYEQYFGPGTRLTVT.

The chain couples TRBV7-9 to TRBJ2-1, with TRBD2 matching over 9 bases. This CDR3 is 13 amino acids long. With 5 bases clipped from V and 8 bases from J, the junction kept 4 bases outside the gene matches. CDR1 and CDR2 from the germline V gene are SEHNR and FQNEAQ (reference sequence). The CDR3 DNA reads TGTGCCAGCAGCATTAGCGGGAGTGATGAGCAGTTCTTC. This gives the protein CASSISGSDEQFF.